The 15 T cell receptor beta chains given below trace back to one sample, sequenced in a study of regulatory T cells in long-lasting Graves disease. Time point noted: newly diagnosed GD, antithyroid drugs for less than 3 months. Generation of the TCR library employed RNA extracted from PBMCs. The TCR beta library used iRepertoire HTBI primers with Arm-PCR amplification of CDR3. Each CDR3 protein gets one entry after TCRdb re-called the multiplex PCR reads with MiXCR. The repertoire holds around 250,000 distinct CDR3 sequences, with 20% to 25% as singletons. This specimen consisted of peripheral blood mononuclear cells (PBMCs), obtained at new diagnosis, from a patient treated with antithyroid drugs. These receptors were obtained from a female donor with Graves disease.

This clonotype came up many times. J is TRBJ2-3 and V is TRBV11-3; no clear D gene. The CDR3 contains 14 residues. Trimming took off 5 bases at V and 6 bases at J, with 15 bases between the two ends. CDR1 is SGHNT and CDR2 is YENEEA in the germline V gene. CDR3 protein: CASSPHSSSDTQYF. The CDR3 DNA reads TGTGCCAGCAGCCCACATAGCTCTTCCGATACGCAGTATTTT.

This clonotype was recorded at least ten times. The chain carries TRBV20-1 and TRBJ2-3; possibly TRBD1 for D (5 bases). The CDR3 covers 11 residues. Per the germline V gene, CDR1 is DFQATT and CDR2 is SNEGSKA (reference sequence). Trimming stripped 7 bases from V and 5 bases from J, with 10 bases between. CDR3 region: CSVQDGDTQYF. DNA for the CDR3: TGCAGTGTACAGGACGGAGATACGCAGTATTTT.

The table lists this clonotype with a few counts. A clone one base away is much larger, so this may be a read error. In nucleotides, the CDR3 is TGTGCCAGCAGCCGCTGGGAGCCGGGACACCACCTGGACTACGAGCAGTACTTC. This codes for CASSRWEPGHHLDYEQYF. This chain joins TRBV11-1 and TRBJ2-7, with D possibly TRBD1 on 6 matching bases. The CDR3 sequence is 18 residues long. Trimming cost V 5 bases and J 3 bases, with 26 bases left between them. The germline gives CDR1 SGHAT, CDR2 FQDESV (reference sequence).

The J gene is TRBJ1-3, the V gene TRBV7-2; 8 bases line up with TRBD1. This CDR3 spans 16 amino acids. V trimming: 2 bases; J trimming: 4 bases; junction bases outside the gene matches: 7. Germline assignment: CDR1 SGHTA and CDR2 FQGNSA. CDR3 coding DNA: TGTGCCAGCAGCTTATTCAAGACAGGGGACGGAAACACCATATATTTT. Its translation: CASSLFKTGDGNTIYF.

In this sample, this clonotype turned up many times. The CDR3 coding sequence is TGTGCCAGCAGCTTCGGTCGAGGCAATGAGCAGTTCTTC. Its protein product is CASSFGRGNEQFF. The chain recombines TRBV13 with TRBJ2-1; D is unclear. The CDR3 runs 13 residues. Trimming stripped 3 bases from V and 6 bases from J, with 9 bases between. CDR1 is PRHDT, CDR2 FYEKMQ, per germline (reference sequence).

At least ten counts were recorded for this clonotype. The rearrangement links TRBV24-1 to TRBJ2-3; 10 positions agree with TRBD2. Germline trimming cut 1 base from V and 5 bases from J; bases unmatched to any gene: 8. Germline V lookup: CDR1 KGHDR, CDR2 SFDVKD. CDR3 size: 17 residues. In DNA form, the CDR3 reads TGTGCCACCAGTGATTTAGGGAGCGGGAGGGCCGGAGATACGCAGTATTTT. Encoded protein: CATSDLGSGRAGDTQYF.

This clonotype was recorded at least ten times. The chain has TRBV7-9 and TRBJ1-6, with no clear D. Germline V CDR1 and CDR2: SEHNR, FQNEAQ (reference sequence). The CDR3 runs to 11 residues. Trimming took 4 bases from V and 7 from J, leaving 2 bases between them. CDR3 in DNA: TGTGCCAGCAGCTCAAATTCACCCCTCCACTTT. This codes for CASSSNSPLHF.

The J gene is TRBJ2-6, the V gene TRBV6-4; D is perhaps TRBD2 (5 bases). The CDR3 length is 16 residues. The germline V and J ends were trimmed by 4 bases and 4 bases, with 14 bases remaining between them. CDR1 and CDR2 from the germline V gene are MRHNA and SNTAGT. CDR3 coding DNA: TGTGCCAGCAGTGGAAGAGGGCTGGGGGGGGCCAACGTCCTGACTTTC. Its protein product is CASSGRGLGGANVLTF.

This clonotype was counted many times. This sequence joins TRBV15 and TRBJ2-6; perhaps D is TRBD1 or TRBD2 (5 bases each). The V gene lost 6 bases and the J gene lost 1 base, with 13 bases spanning the gap. The CDR3 length is 16 residues. Per the germline V gene, CDR1 is LNHNV and CDR2 is YYDKDF (reference sequence). The CDR3 region is CATSRGDGSGANVLTF. The CDR3 bases are TGTGCCACCAGTCGGGGCGATGGGTCTGGGGCCAACGTCCTGACTTTC.

This clonotype was observed many times. The chain combines TRBV28 with TRBJ2-7, with D hard to call. With 2 bases removed from V and 2 bases from J, the gap between germline ends came to 7 bases. The germline V gene encodes CDR1 MDHEN and CDR2 SYDVKM. The CDR3 covers 13 residues. The CDR3 spells CASSLGLTYEQYF. The CDR3 region has the DNA TGTGCCAGCAGTTTAGGCCTCACCTACGAGCAGTACTTC.

This clonotype was found many times. The rearrangement uses TRBV20-1 and TRBJ2-1; 7 nucleotides align to TRBD1. The germline CDR1 and CDR2 sequences are DFQATT and SNEGSKA (reference sequence). The CDR3 spans 14 residues. Trimming at V came to 5 bases and at J to 4 bases, leaving 8 bases not matched to a gene. The CDR3 nucleotides read TGCAGTGCTCACAGGGGAACCCTATACAATGAGCAGTTCTTC. This gives the protein CSAHRGTLYNEQFF.

This clonotype was recorded a few times. The chain uses TRBV20-1 and TRBJ2-3; D ambiguous. The germline CDR1 and CDR2 sequences are DFQATT and SNEGSKA (reference sequence). Trimming removed 0 bases from V and 2 bases from J, with 12 bases in between. The CDR3 contains 15 residues. The CDR3 region is CSARDLPAYTDTQYF. CDR3 in DNA: TGCAGTGCTAGAGATCTTCCGGCGTACACAGATACGCAGTATTTT.

The table lists this clonotype with many counts. This chain uses TRBV5-1 with TRBJ2-7; 10 bases fit TRBD1. CDR3 size: 15 residues. Trimming at V came to 3 bases and at J to 1 base, leaving 4 bases not matched to a gene. Germline CDR1 is SGHRS and CDR2 is YFSETQ. The CDR3 bases are TGCGCCAGCAGCTCCGGGACAGGGGTATCCTACGAGCAGTACTTC. This encodes CASSSGTGVSYEQYF.

The chain joins TRBV5-1 to TRBJ1-2; tentative D call: TRBD1 (6 bases). Germline V gene data show CDR1 as SGHRS and CDR2 as YFSETQ. This CDR3 is built from 12 residues. The V and J ends lost 5 bases and 6 bases respectively, with 11 bases between them. CDR3 in amino acids: CASRQGLHGYTF. The CDR3 DNA sequence: TGCGCCAGCAGACAGGGTCTCCATGGCTACACCTTC.

This clonotype was counted many times. The chain is built from TRBV7-9 and TRBJ2-1; possibly TRBD2 for D (5 bases). Trimming cost V 6 bases and J 6 bases, with 18 bases left between them. This CDR3 has 15 amino acids. CDR1 SEHNR and CDR2 FQNEAQ come from the germline V gene (reference sequence). CDR3 protein: CASRPTRGSSNEQFF. The CDR3 nucleotides read TGTGCCAGCAGACCCACTAGAGGCTCCAGCAATGAGCAGTTCTTC.